These 23 T cell receptor beta chains were all obtained from the same sample, sequenced in a study of lymphopenia after photon versus proton radiotherapy. Measured with immunoSEQ multiplex PCR; TCRdb has only the in-frame clones, and not every one. The profile shows roughly 17,000 clones, roughly 82% of them singletons. The material sequenced was peripheral blood, taken from a patient treated with proton-based radiotherapy. The origin of the receptors is a man between 65 and 85 years old with pancreatic cancer.

CDR3 region: CASSQVVGESEKLFF. The CDR3 nucleotides read TGCGCCAGCAGTCAAGTTGTAGGGGAGAGTGAAAAACTGTTTTTT. The chain combines TRBV23-1 with TRBJ1-4, with D tentatively TRBD1 (5 bases). TRBV23-1 is an open reading frame, and its role is uncertain. This CDR3 has 15 residues. Trimming cost V 2 bases and J 7 bases, with 14 bases left between them.

This chain joins TRBV5-4 and TRBJ1-1, with D unclear. Per the germline V gene, CDR1 is SGHNT and CDR2 is YYREEE (reference sequence). The CDR3 is 14 residues long. Trimming shortened V by 0 bases and J by 8 bases, and 14 bases separated the two germline ends. CDR3 DNA: TGTGCCAGCAGCTTGGGCACTGGGAAGTGGGAAGCTTTCTTT. Amino acid sequence: CASSLGTGKWEAFF.

The gene calls are TRBV6-1 and TRBJ2-1, with D uncertain. The CDR3 runs 15 residues. The V end lost 7 bases, the J end lost 0 bases, and 13 bases lay between the germline ends. Per the germline V gene, CDR1 is MNHNS and CDR2 is SASEGT. The CDR3 nucleotides read TGTGCCAGCACCCCGGTCCAGAGCTCCTACAATGAGCAGTTCTTC. Amino acids: CASTPVQSSYNEQFF.

The chain has TRBV9 and TRBJ1-3; a possible D gene is TRBD1 (5 bases). Per the germline V gene, CDR1 is SGDLS and CDR2 is YYNGEE. Trimming pared 2 bases from V and 0 bases from J, leaving 15 bases between. The CDR3 is made up of 17 amino acids. The CDR3, as DNA: TGTGCCAGCAGCGTGGGGGAGGGTCCTAGCTCTGGAAACACCATATATTTT. Translated, it gives CASSVGEGPSSGNTIYF.

As for this clone: An end of the junction does not agree with germline; a read error may underlie this. V usage is TRBV7-2 and J usage is TRBJ2-7; no firm D call. Looked up from germline, CDR1 is SGHTA and CDR2 is FQGNSA. The CDR3 is 12 residues long. The CDR3 sequence: CASSPPDYEQYF. CDR3 sequence (DNA): TGCGCCAGCAGCCCCCCCGACTACGAGCAGTACTTC.

The genes are TRBV4-2 and TRBJ2-5, with D uncertain. Germline V gene data show CDR1 as LGHNA and CDR2 as YNFKEQ. There are 14 residues in the CDR3. V was trimmed by 1 base and J by 5 bases, leaving 11 bases between them. The CDR3, as DNA: TGTGCCAGCAGCCAAGTGGCCTTCCCCGAGACCCAGTACTTC. This codes for CASSQVAFPETQYF.

This clone was detected a few times. The chain carries TRBV6-1 and TRBJ1-4; D possibly corresponds to TRBD1 (6 bases). Germline V gene data show CDR1 as MNHNS and CDR2 as SASEGT. V lost 2 bases to trimming and J lost 8 bases, with 15 bases between them. The CDR3 sequence is 15 residues long. DNA for the CDR3: TGTGCCAGCAGTGAAAAACAGGGTCCTCGGGAAAAACTGTTTTTT. Translation: CASSEKQGPREKLFF.

This chain uses TRBV7-3 with TRBJ1-1, with 7 bases that match TRBD1. Germline assignment: CDR1 SGHTA and CDR2 FQGTGA. The CDR3 totals 16 residues. With V trimmed by 5 bases and J by 4 bases, 13 bases remained unmatched. CDR3 sequence (DNA): TGTGCCAGCAGCACCCACGGACAGGTTAAATCCACTGAAGCTTTCTTT. Its translation is CASSTHGQVKSTEAFF.

The chain recombines TRBV29-1 with TRBJ1-5; weak D call: TRBD1 (6 bases). Trimming took off 1 base at V and 5 bases at J, with 21 bases between the two ends. This CDR3 is 17 amino acids long. Germline CDR1 SQVTM, CDR2 ANQGSEA. For the CDR3, the DNA is TGCAGCGTTGAAGGCCGGGAACGTGAACAGGGCCATCAGCCCCAGCATTTT. It translates to CSVEGREREQGHQPQHF.

The V and J genes are TRBV27 and TRBJ2-5; TRBD1 is a possible D gene (6 bases). The V gene's germline CDR1 is MNHEY and CDR2 SMNVEV (reference sequence). Trimming removed 2 bases from V and 5 bases from J, with 18 bases in between. The CDR3 extends over 16 amino acids. The CDR3 loop is CASSLQAGAVRETQYF. The CDR3 DNA sequence: TGTGCCAGCAGTTTACAGGCAGGGGCCGTCCGGGAGACCCAGTACTTC.

The chain carries TRBV5-1 and TRBJ1-6, with D possibly being TRBD1 (6 bases). Trimming removed 0 bases from V and 7 bases from J, with 14 bases in between. Looked up from germline, CDR1 is SGHRS and CDR2 is YFSETQ. There are 16 residues in the CDR3. CDR3 residues: CASSLGPRGENSPLHF. CDR3 bases: TGCGCCAGCAGCTTGGGCCCCAGGGGTGAAAATTCACCCCTCCACTTT.

The gene calls are TRBV29-1 and TRBJ2-3; the D gene is possibly TRBD2 (6 bases). Between the trimmed V and J ends, which lost 5 bases and 1 base, there was a span of 13 bases. This CDR3 is built from 14 residues. The germline gives CDR1 SQVTM, CDR2 ANQGSEA. CDR3: CSVSGSGGTDTQYF. The CDR3 bases are TGCAGCGTTTCCGGGAGTGGGGGCACAGATACGCAGTATTTT.

This sequence joins TRBV1 and TRBJ2-4; TRBD2, as called in the table, went unchecked against the DNA. TRBV1 is assigned pseudogene status. This CDR3 contains 15 residues. CDR3 nucleotide sequence: TGCACCAGCAGCCAAGAACCCCAGCGAGGCCTCATTCAGTACTTC. It translates to CTSSQEPQRGLIQYF.

The rearrangement links TRBV20-1 to TRBJ2-7; D gene unclear. Germline V CDR1 and CDR2: DFQATT, SNEGSKA (reference sequence). Trimming stripped 0 bases from V and 6 bases from J, with 6 bases between. This CDR3 has 11 amino acids. The CDR3 DNA reads as TGCAGTGCTAGAGATCAGGTCGAGCAGTACTTC. Its protein product is CSARDQVEQYF.

V usage is TRBV5-1 and J usage is TRBJ1-1; 10 bases are shared with TRBD1. This CDR3 has 14 amino acids. The germline gives CDR1 SGHRS, CDR2 YFSETQ. Germline trimming cut 4 bases from V and 4 bases from J; bases unmatched to any gene: 4. In DNA, the CDR3 is TGCGCCAGCAGCCTGGGACAGGGGAGCACTGAAGCTTTCTTT. Protein product: CASSLGQGSTEAFF.

A few counts support this clone. This chain links TRBV29-1 with TRBJ1-5, with D maybe TRBD1 (6 bases). CDR1 SQVTM and CDR2 ANQGSEA come from the germline V gene. Trimming took 5 bases from V and 3 from J, leaving 11 bases between them. This CDR3 comprises 13 residues. The CDR3 is CSVRDNFNQPQHF. The CDR3 DNA follows: TGCAGCGTTAGGGACAACTTCAATCAGCCCCAGCATTTT.

CDR3 DNA sequence: TGTGCCTGGAGGACTCGACTACTGCCGGATACGCAGTATTTT. Translating gives CAWRTRLLPDTQYF. The genes are TRBV30 and TRBJ2-3; tentatively, D is TRBD2 (5 bases). The V end lost 3 bases, the J end lost 6 bases, and 16 bases lay between the germline ends. This CDR3 is built from 14 residues. Germline CDR1 and CDR2: GTSNPN and SVGIG (reference sequence).

V is TRBV14 and J is TRBJ2-1, with D uncertain. CDR3 length: 13 residues. Germline V gives CDR1 SGHDN, CDR2 FVKESK. V was clipped by 1 base and J by 15 bases, with 16 bases between them. CDR3 residues: CASSQVEGRSWFF. CDR3 DNA sequence: TGTGCCAGCAGCCAAGTTGAAGGACGGTCATGGTTCTTC.

This clone occurred a few times. The rearrangement joins TRBV7-9 to TRBJ1-2; TRBD1 is a possible D gene (5 bases). In germline, CDR1 is SEHNR, CDR2 FQNEAQ (reference sequence). The CDR3 extends over 16 amino acids. V was pared by 5 bases and J by 2 bases, with 18 bases between. The chain's CDR3 is CASSRGTITPNYGYTF. The CDR3 DNA reads as TGTGCCAGCAGCCGGGGGACCATCACCCCAAACTATGGCTACACCTTC.

The J gene is TRBJ2-7, the V gene TRBV18; 13 bases are a match to TRBD2. The germline CDR1 and CDR2 sequences are KGHSH and LQKENI. J lost 6 bases, V lost 6 bases, and 8 bases had no gene match. The CDR3 contains 15 residues. CDR3 amino acids: CASSAGTSGTGEQYF. Here the CDR3 DNA reads TGTGCCAGCTCTGCCGGGACTAGCGGGACGGGCGAGCAGTACTTC. Supplemented by reference TRBV18 and TRBJ2-7, the full variable domain reads NAGVMQNPRHLVRRRGQEARLRCSPMKGHSHVYWYRQLPEEGLKFMVYLQKENIIDESGMPKERFSAEFPKEGPSILRIQQVVRGDSAAYFCASSAGTSGTGEQYFGPGTRLTVT.

The genes are TRBV10-3 and TRBJ2-3; the D gene is possibly TRBD1 (6 bases). Trimming removed 2 bases at V and 3 bases at J, with 9 bases between. The germline gives CDR1 ENHRY, CDR2 SYGVKD. This CDR3 is built from 14 residues. CDR3 nucleotides: TGTGCCATCAGTGAGACAGGGCAGACAGATACGCAGTATTTT. It is translated as CAISETGQTDTQYF.

The genes are TRBV2 and TRBJ2-1, with 7 bases matching TRBD1. This CDR3 spans 16 amino acids. The germline gives CDR1 SNHLY, CDR2 FYNNEI. The V and J ends lost 5 bases and 6 bases, in that order; junction bases with no gene match: 13. CDR3: CASSQTRAGGPNEQFF. In DNA form, the CDR3 reads TGTGCCAGCAGTCAAACCCGGGCAGGGGGACCCAATGAGCAGTTCTTC.

This clone was counted a single time. The rearrangement links TRBV6-5 to TRBJ2-7; D possibly corresponds to TRBD2 (5 bases). CDR1 is MNHEY and CDR2 is SVGAGI in the germline V gene. V shed 4 bases and J shed 7 bases, with 17 bases lying between them. The CDR3 loop spans 14 amino acids. CDR3: CASSSHSAHGEQYF. CDR3 nucleotide sequence: TGTGCCAGCAGTTCCCATAGCGCCCATGGGGAGCAGTACTTC.